This entry concerns a single TCR beta chain. Its antigen is not known. CDR3 length: 16 amino acids. J lost 7 bases, V lost 4 bases, and 11 bases had no gene match. The germline gives CDR1 SGHRS, CDR2 YFSETQ. The donors, all of them Caucasian adults, lived in Nashville, Tennessee. Deep-level settings were used for running the assay. Sorted-subset replicate PCR reactions contained 150 to 200 ng DNA, corresponding to approximately 30,000 T cell genomes. Sequencing was performed with immunoSEQ multiplex PCR; in TCRdb, only in-frame clones are kept and a portion is missing. The sample gives about 2.3 million clones, approximately 93% of which show up once; under 0.45% is in the top ten. This record comes from a study of shared clonotypes between healthy human individuals. Findings of the study overall: Memory subsets generally showed lower estimated richness than naive subsets.

V and J are TRBV5-1 and TRBJ2-1; 10 bases match TRBD1. This TCR was recovered from a man aged 18 to 29 in good health. Some clones in this sample may be carry-over from other donors' samples. Specimen: naive CD4+ T cells from PBMCs. The subset here: CD45RA+ positively selected. Here the CDR3 DNA reads TGCGCCAGCAGCCTGCTGGGGACAGGGGTTGGGAATGAGCAGTTCTTC. Translation gives CASSLLGTGVGNEQFF.